The sequence of this TCR beta chain was determined in a study of blood T cell repertoires in COVID-19 (TCRdb year 2020). Turning to the overall study: Samples from collaborators originated in the United States, Italy and Spain and spanned both the acute and convalescent phases of COVID-19. The material from the prospective study consisted of cDNA or gDNA derived from T cells, B-cell-depleted T cells, or PBMCs. Deeply sampled blood TCRbeta repertoires from subjects exposed to, actively infected with, or recovered from COVID-19 were included in the dataset. A freely available public database, intended as a resource for researchers studying the immune response to SARS-CoV-2, is where the repertoires were released. The samples were drawn from the first 160 participants of the ongoing ImmuneRACE study and from over a thousand subjects provided by 6 global collaborators. The sample metadata nearly always contained a de-identified subject ID, COVID-19 status, age in years and sex. Where available, HLA class I and class II types were obtained from metadata supplied by the sample provider rather than from assay-based typing. Results the study describes overall, beyond this receptor: The quantity of clinical and demographic metadata differed by source and by participant and was supplied without curation.

The CDR3 starts with the cysteine, ends with the phenylalanine, and has 13 residues. Only CDR3 DNA is held: 39 bases, read in frame from base 1. The germline V gene (reference sequence) specifies LGHDT as CDR1 and YNNKEL as CDR2. V loses 4 bases, J loses 4 bases, and the germline ends lie 7 bases apart. TCRbeta CDR3 regions were amplified from genomic DNA using the immunoSEQ Assay, a bias-controlled multiplex PCR. Per the original workflow: The number of nucleated cells in each sample was estimated from the amplification of reference gene primers within the assay. To quantify the absolute abundance of each unique TCRbeta CDR3 rearrangement, sequence reads were collapsed and filtered. For each sample, productive Simpson clonality was calculated as the square root of Simpson's diversity index across productive rearrangements. Imported from immuneACCESS, the table was reduced by TCRdb to in-frame sequences with V and J called. These copies leave out some clones; in studies compared against another copy, an unresolved V gene accounts for under half, and the cause of the remainder is not known. The DNA gave D and trimming, while V, J and clone size come from that table. Across this sample there are about 170,000 clones, with approximately 84% seen only once. The ten biggest clones cover 7.5% to 9.5% of the sample.

This clone was seen just once. Its antigen is unknown. No per-base quality is available; no much larger clone lies one base away. A second Seattle source provided samples from volunteer blood donors who had recovered from COVID-19. Collaborating institutions collected whole blood in K2EDTA tubes following their own protocols. For TCRbeta analysis, collaborators shipped samples as frozen whole blood, isolated PBMCs, or DNA extracted from either of those sample types. The sequence was collected from a middle-aged man who had recovered from COVID-19. The rearrangement joined TRBV3-1 (or the pseudogene TRBV3-2) to TRBJ1-4; the D gene remains uncertain. The source material was peripheral blood. The bases read TGTGCCAGCAGCCTCACGGGTAATGAAAAACTGTTTTTT. The resulting protein is CASSLTGNEKLFF.